One T cell receptor (beta chain) is described in this entry. What it recognizes is unknown. The data derive from a study of type 1 regulatory T cells. J was trimmed by 0 bases and V by 5 bases; bases with no gene match: 8. The CDR3 is made up of 16 amino acids. TCRdb reprocessed the reads with MiXCR, giving one entry per CDR3 protein. Of more than 50,000 distinct CDR3 sequences in the sample, 60% to 65% were seen once. The rearrangement links TRBV12-3 or TRBV12-4 to TRBJ1-1; 8 bases are a match to TRBD1. The source is a human donor in good health. Material for sequencing was cultured non-Tr1 T cells, either the whole culture or a sorted T cell fraction (not recorded which). As DNA, the CDR3 is TGTGCCAGCAGTCCTAGGACAGGGATCTTGAACACTGAAGCTTTCTTT. It yields the protein CASSPRTGILNTEAFF.